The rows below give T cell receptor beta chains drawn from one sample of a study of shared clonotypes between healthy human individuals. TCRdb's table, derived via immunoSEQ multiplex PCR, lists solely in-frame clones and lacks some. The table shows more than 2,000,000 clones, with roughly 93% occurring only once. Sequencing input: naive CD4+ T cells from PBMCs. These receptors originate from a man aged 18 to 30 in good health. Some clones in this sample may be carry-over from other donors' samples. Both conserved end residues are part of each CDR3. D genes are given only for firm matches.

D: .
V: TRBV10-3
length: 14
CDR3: CAISGSATNEKLFF

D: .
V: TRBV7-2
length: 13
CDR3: CASSLTYTGELFF

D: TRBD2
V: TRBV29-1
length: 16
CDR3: CSVGTSGRVGTDTQYF

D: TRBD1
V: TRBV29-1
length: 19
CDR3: CSVWLPPRDRGSPNEKLFF

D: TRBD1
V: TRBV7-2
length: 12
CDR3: CASSSRGNEQFF

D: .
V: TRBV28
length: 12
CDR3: CASSFADYGYTF

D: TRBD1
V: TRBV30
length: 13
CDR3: CAWRIDREYEQYF

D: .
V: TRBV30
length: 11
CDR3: CAWSVSDTQYF

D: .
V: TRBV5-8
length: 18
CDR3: CASRFRTIRDTDNYGYTF

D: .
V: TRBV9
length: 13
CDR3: CASSPGGSYEQYF

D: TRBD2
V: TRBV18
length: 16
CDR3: CASSPLTSGLTGELFF

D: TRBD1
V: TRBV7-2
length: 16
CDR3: CASSFPLGQGNTEAFF

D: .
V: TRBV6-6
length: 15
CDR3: CASSYNPTQNEKLFF

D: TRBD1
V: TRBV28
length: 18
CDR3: CASSGRTGGSRVDYGYTF

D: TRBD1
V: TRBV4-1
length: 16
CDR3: CASSQVGQGPGNTIYF

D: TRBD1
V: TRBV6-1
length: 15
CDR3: CAGQYIQGVGYEQYF

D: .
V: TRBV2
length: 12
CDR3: CASREGEVLHTF

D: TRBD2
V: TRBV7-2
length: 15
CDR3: CASSSGLAGAWGQYF

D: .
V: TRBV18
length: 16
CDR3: CASSPSGEIVGNEQFF

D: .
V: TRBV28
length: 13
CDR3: CASSPIESTEAFF

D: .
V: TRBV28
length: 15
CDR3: CASSLPYGPSYEQYF

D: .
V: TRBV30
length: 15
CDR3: CAWSVAAASNQPQHF